A selection of T cell receptor beta chains follows, all from one sample in a study of shared clonotypes between healthy human individuals. Data came from immunoSEQ multiplex PCR; TCRdb stores just in-frame clones and leaves some out. There are 900,000 to 1,200,000 clones in the sample; around 82% occur only once, and 0.55% to 0.7% lies in the top ten. The sequenced material came from memory CD4+ T cells from PBMCs. The receptors derive from a man aged 18 to 29 in good health. Some clones in this sample may be carry-over from other donors' samples. The CDR3 runs from the conserved cysteine through the conserved F or W. A D gene is named only where the DNA matches it firmly. The listing skips clone size in some rows; elsewhere it reads once, few, many or a size class.

V gene	clone size	D gene	J gene	CDR3 DNA	CDR3 protein
TRBV2	NA	NA	TRBJ2-3	TGTGCCAGCACCATGCCTTCCCGGTGGGACACCAGCACAGATACGCAGTATTTT	CASTMPSRWDTSTDTQYF
TRBV30	NA	NA	TRBJ2-1	TGTGCCTGGAGTGTCAGCGGGCACAATGAGCAGTTCTTC	CAWSVSGHNEQFF
TRBV4-1	many	NA	TRBJ1-4	TGCGCCAGCAGCCAAGTTGATATGGGTTTCACTAATGAAAAACTGTTTTTT	CASSQVDMGFTNEKLFF
TRBV2	NA	NA	TRBJ2-3	TGTGCCAGCAGCCCTGGGGTAGGGGGGCAGTATTTT	CASSPGVGGQYF
TRBV5-8	NA	NA	TRBJ2-5	TGTGCCAGCAGCGAGGGTCTCCGGATAGAGACCCAGTACTTC	CASSEGLRIETQYF
TRBV11-2	NA	NA	TRBJ1-2	TGTGCCAGCAGCTTAGTAGCAGGGTCTGGCTACACCTTC	CASSLVAGSGYTF
TRBV15	NA	TRBD2	TRBJ2-7	TGTGCCACCAGCAGAGGACTAGCGGGAGGTTTTTCCTACGAGCAGTACTTC	CATSRGLAGGFSYEQYF
TRBV7-9	many	NA	TRBJ1-1	TGTGCCAGCAGCGAAATCCAGAACACTGAAGCTTTCTTT	CASSEIQNTEAFF
TRBV9	NA	NA	TRBJ2-7	TGTGCCAGCAGCGCACACGGGACTTTCTCCTACGAGCAGTACTTC	CASSAHGTFSYEQYF
TRBV18	NA	TRBD2	TRBJ2-1	TGTGCCAGCTCACAAGGGACTAGCGGGACGGGTGAGCAGTTCTTC	CASSQGTSGTGEQFF
TRBV6-5	NA	NA	TRBJ1-1	TGTGCCAGCAGTTACCTTTCAGGGGTGTCAGCCACTGAAGCTTTCTTT	CASSYLSGVSATEAFF
TRBV18	NA	TRBD1	TRBJ2-2	TGTGCCAGCTCGGGGACAGGGACCAACACCGGGGAGCTGTTTTTT	CASSGTGTNTGELFF
TRBV7-6	once	NA	TRBJ1-2	TGTGCCAGCAGCCCTGGGCCTACAGCTGGCTACACCTTC	CASSPGPTAGYTF
TRBV5-1	NA	NA	TRBJ1-1	TGCGCCAGCAGCTTGATTAGTCCAACACAGAACACTGAAGCTTTCTTT	CASSLISPTQNTEAFF
TRBV11-3	NA	TRBD2	TRBJ2-1	TGTGCCAGCAGCTTACGTGGCGGGAGGGCCTCCTACAATGAGCAGTTCTTC	CASSLRGGRASYNEQFF
TRBV9	NA	TRBD1	TRBJ2-7	TGTGCCAGCAGTCCCCAGGGGGCGATTTCCTACGAGCAGTACTTC	CASSPQGAISYEQYF
TRBV7-3	NA	TRBD2	TRBJ2-1	TGTGCCAGCAGCTTGGGGGTAGCGGGTTACAATGAGCAGTTCTTC	CASSLGVAGYNEQFF
TRBV30	NA	NA	TRBJ2-7	TGTGCCTGGGGGACTAAAACAGGGATAAAGACCTACGAGCAGTACTTC	CAWGTKTGIKTYEQYF
TRBV27	NA	NA	TRBJ2-3	TGTGCCAGCAGTAAACTAAGCGGCCCGGGTCGGGGAAATACGCAGTATTTT	CASSKLSGPGRGNTQYF
TRBV7-8	NA	TRBD1	TRBJ2-7	TGTGCCAGCAGCTTAGCGGGACAGGGTTCCTACGAGCAGTACTTC	CASSLAGQGSYEQYF
TRBV9	NA	NA	TRBJ1-4	TGTGCCAGCAGCGTAGAAGAGGGGGAGGAAAAACTGTTTTTT	CASSVEEGEEKLFF
TRBV30	NA	NA	TRBJ1-3	TGTGCCTGGGACACAGACTCTGGAAACACCATATATTTT	CAWDTDSGNTIYF
TRBV7-2	NA	NA	TRBJ2-7	TGTGCCAGCAGCTTAGCAGCCGAGCAGTACTTC	CASSLAAEQYF
TRBV5-4	NA	NA	TRBJ2-6	TGTGCCAGCAGCCCGGGTGCCTCTGGGGCCAACGTCCTGACTTTC	CASSPGASGANVLTF
TRBV2	NA	NA	TRBJ2-7	TGTGCCAGCAGTGCCGACAGAAGTTTCTACGAGCAGTACTTC	CASSADRSFYEQYF
TRBV9	NA	NA	TRBJ2-5	TGTGCCAGCAGCGGAGGGGGGGTCGCAGGGGAGACCCAGTACTTC	CASSGGGVAGETQYF
TRBV25-1	NA	NA	TRBJ2-7	TGTGCCAGCAGGACAAGGACGGAGCCCTACGAGCAGTACTTC	CASRTRTEPYEQYF
TRBV10-3	NA	TRBD1	TRBJ1-1	TGTGCCATCAGTCGTACAGGGGGTGTGGACACTGAAGCTTTCTTT	CAISRTGGVDTEAFF
TRBV2	NA	NA	TRBJ1-5	TGTGCCAGCAGAAAAACGGACGTTAGCAATCAGCCCCAGCATTTT	CASRKTDVSNQPQHF
TRBV6-1	NA	NA	TRBJ2-3	TGTGCCAGCAGTGGTCAGGGATACGGAGATACGCAGTATTTT	CASSGQGYGDTQYF
TRBV28	NA	TRBD1	TRBJ1-5	TGTGCCAGCAGTTTATTAAGGGACAGGTCAAATCAGCCCCAGCATTTT	CASSLLRDRSNQPQHF
TRBV7-2	NA	NA	TRBJ1-3	TGTGCCAGCAGGTTCGACACGTCGTCTGGAAACACCATATATTTT	CASRFDTSSGNTIYF
TRBV5-1	NA	NA	TRBJ2-3	TGCGCCAGCAGCTTGGTTACGGCCGCCGGAGATACGCAGTATTTT	CASSLVTAAGDTQYF
TRBV28	NA	NA	TRBJ1-5	TGTGCCAGCAGTCCGGAGGTGGTCAGACATGACAATCAGCCCCAGCATTTT	CASSPEVVRHDNQPQHF
TRBV7-8	NA	NA	TRBJ1-2	TGTGCCAGCAGCGCGTCCGGGTATGGCTACACCTTC	CASSASGYGYTF
TRBV7-3	NA	NA	TRBJ2-6	TGTGCCAGCAGCCCCCCCGGACAGAATTCTGGGGCCAACGTCCTGACTTTC	CASSPPGQNSGANVLTF
TRBV6-1	NA	NA	TRBJ2-1	TGTGCCAGCAGGGGGAGCACAAGAGATGAGCAGTTCTTC	CASRGSTRDEQFF
TRBV27	few	NA	TRBJ1-2	TGTGCCAGCAGTTTAGCCCAGGGAAGTAGCTATGGCTACACCTTC	CASSLAQGSSYGYTF
TRBV5-1	NA	TRBD1	TRBJ2-3	TGCGCCAGCAGCTTGGCGGGAACAGGGGGATCAGATACGCAGTATTTT	CASSLAGTGGSDTQYF
TRBV19	NA	TRBD1	TRBJ2-7	TGTGCCAGTAGTACTGGGACAGGGGGCGTCTACGAGCAGTACTTC	CASSTGTGGVYEQYF
TRBV30	NA	NA	TRBJ2-3	TGTGCCTGGAGTGTACGAGGACGGAGCTTATCGGATACGCAGTATTTT	CAWSVRGRSLSDTQYF